The T cell receptor (beta chain) under discussion was sequenced for a study of T cell changes during pregnancy in multiple sclerosis. Libraries were prepared by immunoSEQ multiplex PCR; TCRdb keeps only in-frame clonotypes and omits some of them. The data show under 70,000 clones, with roughly nine tenths seen just once and 0.6% to 0.9% held by the top ten. The sample consisted of CD4+ T cells from peripheral blood mononuclear cells, taken in the first trimester of pregnancy. This receptor was taken from a female donor with multiple sclerosis, enrolled in a pregnancy study.

The CDR3 DNA reads TGTGCCAGCAGCTTATCTACAGGGCTACTCAATCAGCCCCAGCATTTT. Residues: CASSLSTGLLNQPQHF. The chain uses TRBV7-6 and TRBJ1-5; weak D call: TRBD1 (6 bases). The CDR3 extends over 16 amino acids. Per the germline V gene, CDR1 is SGHVS and CDR2 is FNYEAQ. Deletions cut 2 bases from V and 3 bases from J, with 14 bases between. The whole variable domain, remainder taken from reference TRBV7-6 and TRBJ1-5, is GAGVSQSPRYKVTKRGQDVALRCDPISGHVSLYWYRQALGQGPEFLTYFNYEAQQDKSGLPNDRFSAERPEGSISTLTIQRTEQRDSAMYRCASSLSTGLLNQPQHFGDGTRLSIL.